This TCR beta chain originates from a study of T-cell reconstitution after alpha-beta-depleted transplantation in children. In its sample, this clonotype was seen a few times. Germline V gene sequence: CDR1 KGHDR, CDR2 SFDVKD. V lost 6 bases and J lost 9, with 20 bases in between. The CDR3 extends over 15 amino acids. TCRbeta library preparation incorporated unique molecular identifiers. From the PCR reads, TCRdb called clonotypes with MiXCR, one entry per CDR3 protein. The table shows 500,000 to 600,000 distinct CDR3 sequences, with about a sixth occurring only once. The J gene is TRBJ2-1, the V gene TRBV24-1, with D perhaps matching TRBD1 or TRBD2 (5 bases each). The sequencing here drew on PBMCs from the stem cell graft donor, taken from the stem cell graft. The origin of this receptor is a human donor who donated a stem cell graft to a child with acute lymphoblastic leukemia. DNA of the CDR3: TGTGCCACCAGTTCGGCGGGCCAGGGAAAATTTGAGCAGTTCTTC. Amino acid sequence: CATSSAGQGKFEQFF.